A single sample gave rise to the 14 T cell receptor beta chains below, sequenced in a study of T cell responses to AZD1222 COVID-19 vaccine. The table came from immunoSEQ multiplex PCR; TCRdb's copy has only in-frame clones and leaves some out. The sample contains around 70,000 clones, 70% to 90% of which appear only once. This specimen was peripheral blood, taken 28 days after the second AZD1222 dose. These receptors originate from an adult who received the AZD1222 COVID-19 vaccine.

The count of this clone is one. V is TRBV6-6 and J is TRBJ1-1, with D perhaps TRBD1 (5 bases). Trimming stripped 2 bases from V and 1 base from J, with 11 bases between. The CDR3 runs 15 residues. CDR1 and CDR2 (germline): MNHNY, SVGAGI (reference sequence). The CDR3 spells CASSYDGRENTEAFF. The CDR3 DNA reads TGTGCCAGCAGTTACGATGGCAGGGAGAACACTGAAGCTTTCTTT.

This clone was recorded once. The V gene is TRBV19, the J gene TRBJ1-2; 9 bases match TRBD1. Germline-derived CDR1 and CDR2 are LNHDA and SQIVND (reference sequence). The CDR3 consists of 14 residues. Trimming at V came to 4 bases and at J to 8 bases, leaving 8 bases not matched to a gene. DNA for the CDR3: TGTGCCAGTAGTACGGGGACAGGGCCTGGGGGCTACACCTTC. Its protein is CASSTGTGPGGYTF.

The chain has TRBV4-1 and TRBJ1-2, with TRBD1 identical over 9 bases. V was clipped by 8 bases and J by 1 base; unmatched bases: 8. The CDR3 sequence is 15 residues long. CDR1 MGHRA and CDR2 YSYEKL come from the germline V gene. DNA for the CDR3: TGCGCCAGCGCGAGGGACAGGGCGGATAACTATGGCTACACCTTC. It translates to CASARDRADNYGYTF.

The J gene is TRBJ2-7, the V gene TRBV7-9; 9 bases agree with TRBD1. The CDR3 is 15 residues long. Trimming cost V 3 bases and J 0 bases; bases outside gene matches: 3. Per germline, CDR1 SEHNR and CDR2 FQNEAQ (reference sequence). The CDR3 coding sequence is TGTGCCAGCAGCTTCCGGACAGGGGACTCCTACGAGCAGTACTTC. Amino acid sequence: CASSFRTGDSYEQYF.

The chain combines TRBV18 with TRBJ1-5; TRBD1 is a possible D gene (5 bases). CDR3 length equals 16 residues. V lost 0 bases and J lost 6, with 15 bases in between. CDR1 and CDR2 (germline): KGHSH, LQKENI. CDR3 DNA sequence: TGTGCCAGCTCACCACCGGGGGGAAGGGGAACTCAGCCCCAGCATTTT. Protein sequence: CASSPPGGRGTQPQHF.

The CDR3 region is CSASSGSAPPAQFF. CDR3 nucleotides: TGCAGTGCTAGTAGCGGGAGTGCCCCACCAGCTCAGTTCTTC. The V gene is TRBV20-1, the J gene TRBJ2-1; TRBD2 aligns across 9 bases. Per the germline V gene, CDR1 is DFQATT and CDR2 is SNEGSKA (reference sequence). This CDR3 has 14 residues. V shed 3 bases and J 13 bases; nucleotides not matched to a gene: 13.

This clone has only a few counts. The rearrangement links TRBV6-5 to TRBJ2-3; D is perhaps TRBD2 (5 bases). The CDR3 extends over 15 amino acids. With 0 bases removed from V and 6 bases from J, the gap between germline ends came to 13 bases. Germline lookup yields CDR1 MNHEY and CDR2 SVGAGI. CDR3 nucleotide sequence: TGTGCCAGCAGTTACTCGAGAGGGTTTGGCGATACGCAGTATTTT. Translating it yields CASSYSRGFGDTQYF.

V gene TRBV7-3 combines with J gene TRBJ2-2; D is possibly TRBD1 (5 bases). Germline lookup yields CDR1 SGHTA and CDR2 FQGTGA. The CDR3 sequence is 14 residues long. Trimming removed 2 bases at V and 6 bases at J, with 10 bases between. Here the CDR3 DNA reads TGTGCCAGCAGCTTAGACAGTCCTGCCGGGGAGCTGTTTTTT. Translating gives CASSLDSPAGELFF. The entire variable domain, with the rest obtained from reference TRBV7-3 and TRBJ2-2, is as follows: GAGVSQTPSNKVTEKGKYVELRCDPISGHTALYWYRQSLGQGPEFLIYFQGTGAADDSGLPNDRFFAVRPEGSVSTLKIQRTERGDSAVYLCASSLDSPAGELFFGEGSRLTVL.

The chain has TRBV2 and TRBJ2-2; D possibly corresponds to TRBD1 (6 bases). This CDR3 comprises 15 residues. Germline V CDR1 and CDR2: SNHLY, FYNNEI. Deletions cut 5 bases from V and 0 bases from J, with 10 bases between. Here the CDR3 reads CASSRDTSNTGELFF. DNA for the CDR3: TGTGCCAGCAGTCGGGACACCTCGAACACCGGGGAGCTGTTTTTT.

This clone was recorded only once. The rearrangement links TRBV30 to TRBJ1-6; no clear D. This CDR3 has 14 residues. Between the trimmed V and J ends, which lost 7 bases and 7 bases, there was a span of 17 bases. Germline CDR1 and CDR2: GTSNPN and SVGIG (reference sequence). CDR3 protein: CASSRYSQNSPLHF. The CDR3 nucleotides read TGTGCCTCCTCAAGGTATTCCCAAAATTCACCCCTCCACTTT. Drawing the rest from reference TRBV30 and TRBJ1-6, the complete variable domain is SQTIHQWPATLVQPVGSPLSLECTVEGTSNPNLYWYRQAAGRGLQLLFYSVGIGQISSEVPQNLSASRPQDRQFILSSKKLLLSDSGFYLCASSRYSQNSPLHFGNGTRLTVT.

The chain combines TRBV7-2 with TRBJ2-1; weak D call: TRBD2 (6 bases). CDR3 length: 13 residues. Trimming left V 8 bases short and J 7 bases short, with 15 bases between. Germline assignment: CDR1 SGHTA and CDR2 FQGNSA. The CDR3 DNA reads as TGTGCCAGCCGCCGGGACTTAGCAAATGAGCAGTTCTTC. Amino acids: CASRRDLANEQFF.

The chain employs TRBV5-3 and TRBJ1-5; D is ambiguous. TRBV5-3 is an open reading frame, and its role is uncertain. CDR3 length equals 16 residues. Trimming took off 6 bases at V and 7 bases at J, with 23 bases between the two ends. CDR3 coding DNA: TGTGCCAGAACCATTGCCTGGAGGCCAACCAAACAGCCCCAGCATTTT. This encodes CARTIAWRPTKQPQHF.

This clone was detected only a few times. V gene TRBV5-1 combines with J gene TRBJ1-5, with D hard to call. V was shortened by 0 bases and J by 3 bases, with 4 bases between the two germline ends. The CDR3 has 13 residues. Germline assignment: CDR1 SGHRS and CDR2 YFSETQ. The CDR3 DNA sequence: TGCGCCAGCAGCTTGGAGGCCAATCAGCCCCAGCATTTT. This sequence encodes CASSLEANQPQHF.

This chain uses TRBV6-2 or TRBV6-3 with TRBJ2-7, with 8 bases identical to TRBD2. Germline CDR1 reads MNHEY; CDR2 reads SVGEGT. CDR3 size: 14 residues. The V and J ends lost 4 bases and 3 bases, in that order; junction bases with no gene match: 5. CDR3 sequence: CASSLREGGYEQYF. CDR3 DNA: TGTGCCAGCAGTTTACGGGAGGGCGGCTACGAGCAGTACTTC.